The 24 T cell receptor beta chains listed next were all sequenced from one sample in a study of blood T cells in healthy people across ages. Using a J-beta primer mix together with a sample-barcoded 5' primer, a second PCR was run for roughly 6 to 12 cycles. MiXCR, applied by TCRdb to the 5' RACE reads, yields one record per CDR3 protein. This sample yields about 970,000 distinct CDR3 sequences, of which 51% are seen a single time; about 22% belongs to the top ten. The sequenced sample was blood. These receptors were obtained from an older woman in good health.

The chain has TRBV2 and TRBJ2-7, with unresolved D. The J call is in doubt because the DNA end fits TRBJ2-5 better. Germline V gene sequence: CDR1 SNHLY, CDR2 FYNNEI. This CDR3 has 13 residues. This chain's CDR3 is CASKDGPLGTQYF. The CDR3 region has the DNA TGTGCCAGCAAGGATGGTCCTTTAGGGACCCAGTACTTC.

On this clonotype itself: At one end, the junction sequence differs from germline, possibly due to a read error. The J gene is TRBJ2-1, the V gene TRBV3-1; TRBD1 or TRBD2 may be the D gene (6 bases each). The length of the CDR3 is 16 residues. Germline V CDR1 and CDR2: LGHDT, YNNKEL (reference sequence). The CDR3 is CASSQGGASSYSEQFF. CDR3 DNA sequence: TGTGCCAGCAGCCAAGGGGGGGCCAGCTCCTACAGTGAGCAGTTCTTC.

V gene TRBV29-1 combines with J gene TRBJ2-1; no clear D gene. The CDR3 totals 15 residues. The germline V gene has CDR1 SQVTM and CDR2 ANQGSEA. Trimming removed 4 bases at V and 4 bases at J, with 17 bases between. CDR3 coding DNA: TGCAGCGTTGGATTTGTTCGGGCTACTTACAATGAGCAGTTCTTC. It is translated as CSVGFVRATYNEQFF.

The chain combines TRBV6-2 or TRBV6-3 with TRBJ2-7, with D maybe TRBD1 (5 bases). This CDR3 comprises 15 residues. V was shortened by 6 bases and J by 0 bases, with 15 bases between the two germline ends. Germline loops: CDR1 MNHEY, CDR2 SVGEGT. The CDR3 coding sequence is TGTGCCAGCAGAGACGAACAGGTTTACTCCTACGAGCAGTACTTC. Amino acids: CASRDEQVYSYEQYF.

Notes on this clonotype: One end of the junction does not line up with germline, which may come from a read error. V gene TRBV6-2 or TRBV6-3 combines with J gene TRBJ2-6, with TRBD2 as a possible D gene (6 bases). The CDR3 is 17 amino acids. The germline V gene encodes CDR1 MNHEY and CDR2 SVGEGT. The DNA of the CDR3 is TGTGCCAGCAGTTACGCACTAGCAGACTCTGAGGCCAACGTCCTGACTTTC. This gives the protein CASSYALADSEANVLTF.

Only a few counts were recorded for this clonotype. This sequence joins TRBV20-1 and TRBJ2-1; 8 bases match TRBD2. Germline V lookup: CDR1 DFQATT, CDR2 SNEGSKA (reference sequence). The CDR3 covers 14 residues. Trimming at V came to 4 bases and at J to 8 bases, leaving 10 bases not matched to a gene. The chain's CDR3 is CSANPSGSSHEQFF. DNA for the CDR3: TGCAGTGCTAACCCTAGCGGGTCTTCCCATGAGCAGTTCTTC.

The chain links TRBV20-1 to TRBJ2-7, with 9 nucleotides matching TRBD1. The germline CDR1 and CDR2 sequences are DFQATT and SNEGSKA (reference sequence). The CDR3 consists of 15 residues. V was pared by 2 bases and J by 2 bases, with 7 bases of the junction left unmatched. The CDR3 here is CSARNSRDRAYEQYF. In nucleotides, the CDR3 is TGCAGTGCTAGAAACAGCCGGGACAGGGCCTACGAGCAGTACTTC.

The J gene is TRBJ2-3, the V gene TRBV5-6; D may be TRBD2 (5 bases). V lost 4 bases to trimming and J lost 5 bases, with 11 bases between them. The CDR3 has 13 residues. Per germline, CDR1 SGHDT and CDR2 YYEEEE. CDR3 region: CASSLRTGDTQYF. The CDR3 DNA sequence: TGTGCCAGCAGCCTCCGGACTGGAGATACGCAGTATTTT.

The J gene is TRBJ1-4, the V gene TRBV5-1, with D unresolved. Trimming shortened V by 1 base and J by 0 bases, and 4 bases separated the two germline ends. The CDR3 length is 14 residues. Germline values: CDR1 SGHRS, CDR2 YFSETQ. CDR3: CASSLRTTNEKLFF. The CDR3 nucleotides read TGCGCCAGCAGCTTGAGGACAACTAATGAAAAACTGTTTTTT.

In this sample, this clonotype turned up many times. This chain links TRBV5-1 with TRBJ2-1, with D possibly being TRBD1 (5 bases). This CDR3 region has 14 residues. Trimming removed 0 bases from V and 9 bases from J, with 13 bases in between. Germline assignment: CDR1 SGHRS and CDR2 YFSETQ. CDR3 sequence reads: CASSLEIGQGEQFF. CDR3 in DNA: TGCGCCAGCAGCTTGGAGATAGGCCAGGGTGAGCAGTTCTTC.

Turning to this clonotype: A read error may account for a junction end that differs from germline. The chain is built from TRBV28 and TRBJ2-3, with 7 bases matching TRBD1. This CDR3 region has 12 residues. Per germline, CDR1 MDHEN and CDR2 SYDVKM. The CDR3 loop is CAGSLNRGQQYF. Here the CDR3 DNA reads TGTGCCGGCAGTTTGAACAGGGGTCAGCAGTATTTT.

V usage is TRBV28 and J usage is TRBJ2-4, with unresolved D. The CDR3 has 15 residues. Germline-derived CDR1 and CDR2 are MDHEN and SYDVKM. The germline V and J ends were trimmed by 2 bases and 0 bases, with 8 bases remaining between them. The CDR3 spells CASSLRLSAKNIQYF. The CDR3 DNA reads TGTGCCAGCAGTTTACGGCTATCAGCCAAAAACATTCAGTACTTC.

This chain links TRBV4-1 with TRBJ2-7; 9 bases agree with TRBD2. The length of the CDR3 is 16 residues. With V trimmed by 3 bases and J by 4 bases, 10 bases remained unmatched. Germline-derived CDR1 and CDR2 are MGHRA and YSYEKL. CDR3 protein: CASSQGSGRNRYEQYF. The CDR3, as DNA: TGCGCCAGCAGCCAGGGTAGCGGGAGAAACCGGTACGAGCAGTACTTC.

The rearrangement joins TRBV20-1 to TRBJ2-5, with D tentatively TRBD2 (6 bases). Trimming cost V 4 bases and J 4 bases, with 13 bases left between them. CDR1 is DFQATT and CDR2 is SNEGSKA in the germline V gene (reference sequence). The CDR3 contains 13 residues. The CDR3 DNA reads TGCAGTGCTATAACGGGGGTTCGAGAGACCCAGTACTTC. Translated: CSAITGVRETQYF.

The V gene is TRBV27, the J gene TRBJ1-2; D might be TRBD1 (5 bases). CDR1 and CDR2 from the germline V gene are MNHEY and SMNVEV (reference sequence). This CDR3 is 16 amino acids long. Trimming stripped 0 bases from V and 3 bases from J, with 14 bases between. The CDR3 reads CASSLSWGSNYYGYTF. The CDR3 nucleotides are TGTGCCAGCAGTTTATCCTGGGGCAGCAACTACTATGGCTACACCTTC.

This rearrangement joins TRBV28 to TRBJ2-5, with D possibly being TRBD2 (6 bases). The CDR3 is 12 amino acids. V lost 6 bases and J lost 5, with 10 bases in between. Germline CDR1 reads MDHEN; CDR2 reads SYDVKM. The CDR3 here is CASREGWETQYF. The CDR3 nucleotides are TGTGCCAGCAGGGAGGGCTGGGAGACCCAGTACTTC. Supplemented by reference TRBV28 and TRBJ2-5, the full variable domain reads DVKVTQSSRYLVKRTGEKVFLECVQDMDHENMFWYRQDPGLGLRLIYFSYDVKMKEKGDIPEGYSVSREKKERFSLILESASTNQTSMYLCASREGWETQYFGPGTRLLVL.

This clonotype occurred a few times. The chain uses TRBV29-1 and TRBJ2-3, with 11 bases aligning to TRBD2. The length of the CDR3 is 14 residues. CDR1 and CDR2 from the germline V gene are SQVTM and ANQGSEA. The V segment lost 4 bases and the J segment 4 bases; nucleotides outside the gene matches: 4. For the CDR3, the DNA is TGCAGCGTTGCGCTAGCGGGAGGTTCAGATACGCAGTATTTT. It is translated as CSVALAGGSDTQYF.

The chain recombines TRBV4-2 with TRBJ2-5, with 7 bases fitting TRBD2. This CDR3 contains 15 residues. Germline assignment: CDR1 LGHNA and CDR2 YNFKEQ. V was clipped by 0 bases and J by 11 bases; unmatched bases: 12. CDR3 bases: TGTGCCAGCAGCCAAGACGCTAGAAATCGGGGGGAGCAGTACTTC. Its translation: CASSQDARNRGEQYF.

The genes are TRBV5-5 and TRBJ1-6; D ambiguous. The CDR3 length is 15 residues. V was clipped by 3 bases and J by 10 bases, with 17 bases between them. Germline V gene lookup returns CDR1 SGHKS and CDR2 YYEKEE (reference sequence). The CDR3 region has the DNA TGTGCCAGCAGCTCTTCTGAGGGTAATGGATCACCCCTCCACTTT. This codes for CASSSSEGNGSPLHF.

The chain carries TRBV7-3 and TRBJ2-1, with TRBD2 matching 11 bases. J was trimmed by 7 bases and V by 4 bases; bases with no gene match: 0. This CDR3 is 13 amino acids long. Germline-derived CDR1 and CDR2 are SGHTA and FQGTGA. The CDR3 DNA reads as TGTGCCAGCAGCTGGACTAGCGGGAATGAGCAGTTCTTC. Its translation is CASSWTSGNEQFF. The variable domain in full, with the rest retrieved from reference TRBV7-3 and TRBJ2-1, is GAGVSQTPSNKVTEKGKYVELRCDPISGHTALYWYRQSLGQGPEFLIYFQGTGAADDSGLPNDRFFAVRPEGSVSTLKIQRTERGDSAVYLCASSWTSGNEQFFGPGTRLTVL.

This clonotype occurred once. This chain uses TRBV29-1 with TRBJ2-7, with 8 bases matching TRBD1. The germline CDR1 and CDR2 sequences are SQVTM and ANQGSEA. The CDR3 consists of 13 residues. V was pared by 6 bases and J by 2 bases, with 6 bases of the junction left unmatched. The CDR3 spells CSVRTGITYEQYF. For the CDR3, the DNA is TGCAGCGTGAGGACAGGGATCACCTACGAGCAGTACTTC.

This clonotype has a handful of counts. The gene calls are TRBV29-1 and TRBJ2-1, with D uncertain. Per germline, CDR1 SQVTM and CDR2 ANQGSEA. Trimming stripped 1 base from V and 5 bases from J, with 6 bases between. This CDR3 is 12 amino acids long. CDR3 sequence: CSVEAENNEQFF. CDR3 bases: TGCAGCGTTGAAGCGGAAAACAATGAGCAGTTCTTC.

The gene calls are TRBV7-2 and TRBJ2-1; the D is unclear. Germline values: CDR1 SGHTA, CDR2 FQGNSA. This CDR3 has 14 residues. V lost 1 base and J lost 10, with 14 bases in between. Here the CDR3 reads CASSLVGSNNEQFF. The CDR3 DNA is TGTGCCAGCAGCTTAGTAGGGTCCAATAACGAGCAGTTCTTC. Variable domain in full (rest from reference TRBV7-2 and TRBJ2-1): GAGVSQSPSNKVTEKGKDVELRCDPISGHTALYWYRQSLGQGLEFLIYFQGNSAPDKSGLPSDRFSAERTGGSVSTLTIQRTQQEDSAVYLCASSLVGSNNEQFFGPGTRLTVL.

This sequence joins TRBV2 and TRBJ1-2; D call uncertain. This CDR3 has 13 amino acids. The V gene's germline CDR1 is SNHLY and CDR2 FYNNEI. The ends were cut back, 1 base at V and 5 bases at J, with 8 bases in the middle. CDR3 in DNA: TGTGCCAGCAGTGAAGGGTGGGGTTATGGCTACACCTTC. This encodes CASSEGWGYGYTF.